A selection of T cell receptor beta chains follows, all from one sample in a study of cytomegalovirus exposure and HLA in healthy donors. Assay used: immunoSEQ multiplex PCR; TCRdb lists only in-frame clones, some missing. This sample lists roughly 82,000 clones; its ten largest clones have over 1.2%. The specimen sequenced was PBMCs. Receptor source: a woman aged 55-69 years in good health and CMV-seronegative. The CDR3 runs from the conserved cysteine through the conserved F or W. D genes are given only for firm matches.

j_call v_call d_call cdr3_aa cdr3_nt
TRBJ2-3 TRBV28 TRBD2 CASSLAGREPTDTQYF TGTGCCAGCAGTTTAGCGGGGCGGGAGCCCACAGATACGCAGTATTTT
TRBJ2-7 TRBV29-1 - CSVAPQAYEQYF TGCAGCGTGGCGCCACAGGCATACGAGCAGTACTTC
TRBJ2-7 TRBV28 - CASSPPRVNPEQYF TGTGCCAGCAGTCCCCCCAGGGTGAACCCCGAGCAGTACTTC
TRBJ1-1 TRBV28 - CASSFLRGGMNTEAFF TGTGCCAGCAGTTTTCTTCGGGGGGGGATGAACACTGAAGCTTTCTTT
TRBJ1-2 TRBV4-1 TRBD1 CASSQLPNSGTGKGYGYTF TGCGCCAGCAGCCAACTACCGAACTCGGGGACAGGGAAAGGCTATGGCTACACCTTC
TRBJ2-1 TRBV7-2 TRBD2 CASSPRGGAYNEQFF TGTGCCAGCAGTCCGCGGGGGGGGGCCTACAATGAGCAGTTCTTC
TRBJ2-1 TRBV7-9 TRBD1 CASLTGDGRYNEQFF TGTGCCAGCTTGACAGGGGATGGTAGATACAATGAGCAGTTCTTC
TRBJ2-3 TRBV7-9 TRBD2 CASSSFLSGGVTDTQYF TGTGCCAGCAGCTCCTTTCTTAGCGGGGGAGTCACAGATACGCAGTATTTT
TRBJ2-7 TRBV10-3 TRBD1 CATSRPGQGSHEQYF TGTGCCACCTCTAGACCGGGACAGGGGTCCCACGAGCAGTACTTC
TRBJ2-7 TRBV4-2 - CASSQDSQGYEQYF TGTGCCAGCAGCCAGGATAGTCAGGGCTACGAGCAGTACTTC